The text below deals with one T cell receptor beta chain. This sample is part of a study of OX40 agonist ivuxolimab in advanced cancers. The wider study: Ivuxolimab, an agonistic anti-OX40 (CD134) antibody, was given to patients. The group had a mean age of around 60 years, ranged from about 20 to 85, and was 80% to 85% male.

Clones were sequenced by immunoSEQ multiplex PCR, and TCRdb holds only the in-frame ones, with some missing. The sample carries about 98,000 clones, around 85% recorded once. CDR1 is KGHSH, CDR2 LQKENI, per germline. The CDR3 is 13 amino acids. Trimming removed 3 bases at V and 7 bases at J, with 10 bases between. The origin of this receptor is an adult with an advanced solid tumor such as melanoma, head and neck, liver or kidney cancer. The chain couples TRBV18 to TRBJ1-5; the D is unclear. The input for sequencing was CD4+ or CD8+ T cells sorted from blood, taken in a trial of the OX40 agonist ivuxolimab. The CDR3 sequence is CASSPEGGQPQHF. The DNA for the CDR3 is TGTGCCAGCTCACCGGAGGGCGGACAGCCCCAGCATTTT.